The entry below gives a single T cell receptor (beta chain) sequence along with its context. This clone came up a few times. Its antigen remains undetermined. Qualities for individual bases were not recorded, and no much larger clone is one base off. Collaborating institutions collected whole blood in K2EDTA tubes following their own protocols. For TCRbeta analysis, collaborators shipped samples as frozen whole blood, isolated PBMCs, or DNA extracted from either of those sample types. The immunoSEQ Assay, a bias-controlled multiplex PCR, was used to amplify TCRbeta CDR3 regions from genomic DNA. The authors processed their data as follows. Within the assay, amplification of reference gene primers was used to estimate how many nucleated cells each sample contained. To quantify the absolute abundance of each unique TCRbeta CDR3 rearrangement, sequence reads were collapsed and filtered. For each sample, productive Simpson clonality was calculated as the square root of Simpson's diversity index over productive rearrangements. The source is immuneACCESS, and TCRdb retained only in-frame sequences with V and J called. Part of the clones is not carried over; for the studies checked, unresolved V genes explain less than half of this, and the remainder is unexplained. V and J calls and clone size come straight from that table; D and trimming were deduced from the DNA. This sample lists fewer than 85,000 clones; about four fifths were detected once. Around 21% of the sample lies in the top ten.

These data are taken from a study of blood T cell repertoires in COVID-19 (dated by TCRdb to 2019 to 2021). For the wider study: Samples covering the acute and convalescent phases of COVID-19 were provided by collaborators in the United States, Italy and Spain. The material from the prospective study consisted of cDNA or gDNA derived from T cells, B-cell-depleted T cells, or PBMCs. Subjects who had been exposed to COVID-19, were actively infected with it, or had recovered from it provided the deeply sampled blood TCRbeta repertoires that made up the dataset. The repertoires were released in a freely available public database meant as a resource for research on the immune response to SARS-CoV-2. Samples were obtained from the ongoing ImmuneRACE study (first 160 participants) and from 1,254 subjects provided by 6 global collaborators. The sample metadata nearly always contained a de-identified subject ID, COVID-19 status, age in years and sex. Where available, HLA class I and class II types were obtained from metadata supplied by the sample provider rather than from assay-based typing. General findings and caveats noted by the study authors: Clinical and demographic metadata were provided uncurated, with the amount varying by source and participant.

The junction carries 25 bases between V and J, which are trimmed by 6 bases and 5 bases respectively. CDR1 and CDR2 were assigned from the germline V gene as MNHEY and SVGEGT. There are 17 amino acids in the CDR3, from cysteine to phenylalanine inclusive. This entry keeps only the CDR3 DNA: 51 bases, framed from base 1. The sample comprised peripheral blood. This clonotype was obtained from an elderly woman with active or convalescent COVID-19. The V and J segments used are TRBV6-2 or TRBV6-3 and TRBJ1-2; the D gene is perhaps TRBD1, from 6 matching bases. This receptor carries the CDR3 CASSQRGRGFREYGYTF. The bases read TGTGCCAGCAGCCAACGAGGCAGGGGCTTTCGGGAATATGGCTACACCTTC.